The 23 T cell receptor beta chains below come from one sample, sequenced in a study of CD8+ T cells in alopecia areata. cDNA reverse transcribed from extracted RNA served as the sequencing template. Sequencing used immunoSEQ multiplex PCR; TCRdb keeps in-frame clones, though not all of them. The sample lists hundreds of thousands of clones; about 68% were seen once. Sequenced here: CD4+ T cells sorted from blood, sampled at week 0. All receptors derive from a human donor with alopecia areata.

The chain recombines TRBV5-4 with TRBJ1-2; no clear D gene. The germline V gene encodes CDR1 SGHNT and CDR2 YYREEE (reference sequence). The CDR3 is 14 amino acids. Trimming pared 1 base from V and 3 bases from J, leaving 10 bases between. In nucleotides, the CDR3 is TGTGCCAGCAGCTTGTCGGGAAGCTACTATGGCTACACCTTC. This gives the protein CASSLSGSYYGYTF. Filled out from reference TRBV5-4 and TRBJ1-2, the complete variable domain reads ETGVTQSPTHLIKTRGQQVTLRCSSQSGHNTVSWYQQALGQGPQFIFQYYREEENGRGNFPPRFSGLQFPNYSSELNVNALELDDSALYLCASSLSGSYYGYTFGSGTRLTVV.

This chain links TRBV19 with TRBJ2-7; 10 positions match TRBD1. The CDR3 has 12 residues. Germline V lookup: CDR1 LNHDA, CDR2 SQIVND (reference sequence). Here the CDR3 reads CATGTGAYEQYF. As DNA, the CDR3 is TGTGCGACCGGGACAGGGGCCTACGAGCAGTACTTC.

The chain has TRBV27 and TRBJ1-2, with D possibly matching TRBD1 (5 bases). This CDR3 is 15 amino acids long. Per germline, CDR1 MNHEY and CDR2 SMNVEV (reference sequence). Trimming shortened V by 4 bases and J by 8 bases, and 20 bases separated the two germline ends. The CDR3 DNA is TGTGCCAGCAGTTCCCCGTTCAGGGCGTTTGGGGGCTACACCTTC. Its translation is CASSSPFRAFGGYTF.

This chain uses TRBV29-1 with TRBJ2-7, with 12 bases identical to TRBD1. The CDR3 sequence is 12 residues long. Germline-derived CDR1 and CDR2 are SQVTM and ANQGSEA. The J segment lost 12 bases and the V segment lost 6 bases, leaving 9 bases of the junction unmatched. The CDR3 reads CSVRAGTGGTYF. The CDR3 DNA is TGCAGCGTCCGAGCCGGGACAGGGGGCACGTACTTC.

The V gene is TRBV7-9, the J gene TRBJ2-5; D ambiguous. The CDR3 covers 13 residues. The germline V and J ends were trimmed by 4 bases and 0 bases, with 6 bases remaining between them. Germline CDR1 is SEHNR and CDR2 is FQNEAQ (reference sequence). CDR3 sequence (DNA): TGTGCCAGCAGCTCCACGGACCAAGAGACCCAGTACTTC. Protein sequence: CASSSTDQETQYF.

This chain uses TRBV30 with TRBJ1-3, with D hard to call. This CDR3 region has 13 residues. With 2 bases removed from V and 1 base from J, the gap between germline ends came to 6 bases. CDR1 is GTSNPN and CDR2 is SVGIG in the germline V gene (reference sequence). CDR3 in amino acids: CAWSRNSGNTIYF. CDR3 DNA: TGTGCCTGGAGTAGGAATTCTGGAAACACCATATATTTT. The complete variable domain, with remaining parts taken from reference TRBV30 and TRBJ1-3, reads SQTIHQWPATLVQPVGSPLSLECTVEGTSNPNLYWYRQAAGRGLQLLFYSVGIGQISSEVPQNLSASRPQDRQFILSSKKLLLSDSGFYLCAWSRNSGNTIYFGEGSWLTVV.

CDR3 nucleotides: TGTGCCAGCACCCCCACTGGTAATTCACCCCTCCACTTT. This sequence encodes CASTPTGNSPLHF. This sequence joins TRBV6-5 and TRBJ1-6; D remains unclear. The V gene lost 7 bases and the J gene lost 6 bases, with 10 bases spanning the gap. CDR3 length: 13 residues. Germline CDR1 is MNHEY and CDR2 is SVGAGI.

V and J are TRBV29-1 and TRBJ2-6; perhaps D is TRBD1 or TRBD2 (5 bases each). Germline V gene sequence: CDR1 SQVTM, CDR2 ANQGSEA. V lost 4 bases to trimming and J lost 4 bases, with 14 bases between them. The CDR3 length is 15 residues. DNA of the CDR3: TGCAGCGTTGGAGGGACCCACTCAGGGGCCAACGTCCTGACTTTC. Protein product: CSVGGTHSGANVLTF.

The genes are TRBV7-2 and TRBJ1-6; D may be TRBD1 (5 bases). Trimming pared 5 bases from V and 11 bases from J, leaving 16 bases between. The CDR3 totals 14 residues. Germline V gene lookup returns CDR1 SGHTA and CDR2 FQGNSA. The CDR3 loop reads CASSGRRAGPPLHF. CDR3 sequence (DNA): TGTGCCAGCAGCGGACGCAGGGCAGGGCCACCCCTCCACTTT.

The chain is built from TRBV5-1 and TRBJ2-1, with D tentatively TRBD1 (6 bases). The length of the CDR3 is 15 residues. V lost 0 bases, J lost 5 bases, and 12 bases lay in between. The germline CDR1 and CDR2 sequences are SGHRS and YFSETQ. Here the CDR3 reads CASSLVRGWDNEQFF. The DNA for the CDR3 is TGCGCCAGCAGCTTGGTCAGGGGCTGGGACAATGAGCAGTTCTTC. Together with reference TRBV5-1 and TRBJ2-1, the CDR3 gives the full variable domain: KAGVTQTPRYLIKTRGQQVTLSCSPISGHRSVSWYQQTPGQGLQFLFEYFSETQRNKGNFPGRFSGRQFSNSRSEMNVSTLELGDSALYLCASSLVRGWDNEQFFGPGTRLTVL.

V is TRBV5-1 and J is TRBJ1-1; 10 nucleotides agree with TRBD1. The germline CDR1 and CDR2 sequences are SGHRS and YFSETQ. V trimming: 4 bases; J trimming: 5 bases; junction bases outside the gene matches: 2. The CDR3 consists of 13 residues. CDR3 nucleotides: TGCGCCAGCAGCACGGACAGGGGGACTGAAGCTTTCTTT. Protein product: CASSTDRGTEAFF.

V gene TRBV30 combines with J gene TRBJ2-2, with D hard to call. V was pared by 4 bases and J by 4 bases, with 16 bases between. This CDR3 has 15 residues. CDR1 is GTSNPN and CDR2 is SVGIG in the germline V gene (reference sequence). This CDR3 reads CAWTHRRVITGELFF. Here the CDR3 DNA reads TGTGCCTGGACCCACAGAAGGGTTATCACCGGGGAGCTGTTTTTT.

The V gene is TRBV4-3, the J gene TRBJ2-6, with TRBD1 identical over 8 bases. The CDR3 extends over 18 amino acids. The germline CDR1 and CDR2 sequences are LGHNA and YSLEER. The junction had 7 bases not matched to a gene; V was cut back by 0 bases and J by 3 bases. The CDR3 region is CASSQEGTGTFGANVLTF. The CDR3 nucleotides read TGCGCCAGCAGCCAAGAAGGGACAGGAACCTTTGGGGCCAACGTCCTGACTTTC.

The V gene is TRBV27, the J gene TRBJ2-7, with 13 positions matching TRBD2. This CDR3 contains 15 residues. The V gene's germline CDR1 is MNHEY and CDR2 SMNVEV (reference sequence). Germline trimming cut 9 bases from V and 4 bases from J; bases unmatched to any gene: 9. The CDR3 sequence: CASQPRGLAGYEQYF. DNA of the CDR3: TGTGCCAGTCAACCACGGGGACTAGCGGGGTACGAGCAGTACTTC.

This chain joins TRBV2 and TRBJ1-5, with 8 nucleotides matching TRBD1. Germline lookup yields CDR1 SNHLY and CDR2 FYNNEI. The CDR3 covers 15 residues. Trimming cost V 4 bases and J 3 bases; bases outside gene matches: 5. The CDR3 DNA reads as TGTGCCAGCAGTGGGGGACAGGCCACCAATCAGCCCCAGCATTTT. Translation gives CASSGGQATNQPQHF.

In its sample, this clone was seen a few times. The gene calls are TRBV30 and TRBJ2-7; the match to TRBD1 covers 7 bases. The ends lost 4 bases at V and 5 bases at J; junction bases unmatched: 11. CDR1 is GTSNPN, CDR2 SVGIG, per germline (reference sequence). The CDR3 has 14 amino acids. The CDR3 DNA sequence: TGTGCCTGGAATCTTGATTACAGGGGCAACGAGCAGTACTTC. Translating it yields CAWNLDYRGNEQYF.

This chain uses TRBV30 with TRBJ1-6; D gene uncertain. This CDR3 spans 11 amino acids. V gave up 7 bases and J gave up 10 bases, with 11 bases separating them. Germline CDR1 GTSNPN, CDR2 SVGIG (reference sequence). CDR3 coding DNA: TGTGCCTTGGGGTTGGGATCACCCCTCCACTTT. It specifies CALGLGSPLHF. Together with reference TRBV30 and TRBJ1-6, the CDR3 gives the full variable domain: SQTIHQWPATLVQPVGSPLSLECTVEGTSNPNLYWYRQAAGRGLQLLFYSVGIGQISSEVPQNLSASRPQDRQFILSSKKLLLSDSGFYLCALGLGSPLHFGNGTRLTVT.

The gene calls are TRBV29-1 and TRBJ2-5, with D unresolved. Germline V CDR1 and CDR2: SQVTM, ANQGSEA. V dropped 4 bases and J dropped 3 bases, with 9 bases sitting between them. This CDR3 comprises 12 residues. CDR3 sequence: CSVGRFEETQYF. DNA of the CDR3: TGCAGCGTTGGCAGGTTCGAAGAGACCCAGTACTTC.

This chain links TRBV30 with TRBJ2-7; no clear D. CDR3 length: 13 amino acids. Trimming cost V 0 bases and J 3 bases, with 9 bases left between them. In germline, CDR1 is GTSNPN, CDR2 SVGIG (reference sequence). The DNA for the CDR3 is TGTGCCTGGAGTGTACTTATGGACTACGAGCAGTACTTC. Protein product: CAWSVLMDYEQYF.

This clone was seen a few times. The chain carries TRBV30 and TRBJ2-6, with D perhaps being TRBD1 or TRBD2 (6 bases each). V lost 4 bases and J 4 bases, leaving 14 bases between the germline ends. The CDR3 contains 15 residues. The V gene's germline CDR1 is GTSNPN and CDR2 SVGIG (reference sequence). This CDR3 reads CAWKTGAAGANVLTF. CDR3 nucleotides: TGTGCCTGGAAGACGGGGGCGGCCGGGGCCAACGTCCTGACTTTC.

The V call is TRBV29-1, the J call TRBJ1-1; D call uncertain. V was pared by 2 bases and J by 0 bases, with 10 bases between. This CDR3 is built from 14 residues. CDR1 is SQVTM, CDR2 ANQGSEA, per germline. CDR3 sequence (DNA): TGCAGCGTTGAACGGCAGACTATGAACACTGAAGCTTTCTTT. It yields the protein CSVERQTMNTEAFF. Drawing the rest from reference TRBV29-1 and TRBJ1-1, the complete variable domain is SAVISQKPSRDICQRGTSLTIQCQVDSQVTMMFWYRQQPGQSLTLIATANQGSEATYESGFVIDKFPISRPNLTFSTLTVSNMSPEDSSIYLCSVERQTMNTEAFFGQGTRLTVV.

V usage is TRBV7-8 and J usage is TRBJ2-1; TRBD1 matches 9 bases. The CDR3 spans 16 residues. Germline V gene lookup returns CDR1 SGHVS and CDR2 FQNEAQ. Trimming cost V 6 bases and J 0 bases; bases outside gene matches: 6. The CDR3 reads CASRAQGASSYNEQFF. CDR3 nucleotide sequence: TGTGCCAGCAGGGCACAGGGGGCGAGCTCCTACAATGAGCAGTTCTTC.

The chain couples TRBV5-6 to TRBJ2-7; D unresolved. This CDR3 has 14 residues. CDR1 SGHDT and CDR2 YYEEEE come from the germline V gene. V was shortened by 4 bases and J by 0 bases, with 11 bases between the two germline ends. The CDR3 sequence: CASSPRPDSYEQYF. CDR3 bases: TGTGCCAGCAGCCCGAGACCAGACTCCTACGAGCAGTACTTC.